This TCR beta chain originates from a study of long-term antiretroviral therapy in people with HIV. Study details: There is a gap of about a decade between the earliest samples and the later 2015 immediate-ART recommendation. Study-wide results and limits: Nothing was known about ART adherence, viral resistance or changes in therapy.

The ends lost 3 bases at V and 5 bases at J; junction bases unmatched: 1. The CDR3 length is 13 residues. Germline V gene sequence: CDR1 SGHVS, CDR2 FQNEAQ. Turning to this clone: No antigen is known for it.

Survey-level resolution applied to immunoSEQ assay v3.0. Method: immunoSEQ multiplex PCR; TCRdb's copy keeps in-frame clones and lacks some. In the table there are about 21,000 clones, around 90% of which are singletons. Each donor provided at least one pre-ART PBMC sample and at least two post-ART PBMC samples. The source was unsorted PBMCs, collected 0.2 years before starting antiretroviral therapy. This receptor was taken from a man aged 18 to 30 with HIV. The J gene is TRBJ2-1, the V gene TRBV7-8; 7 bases are a match to TRBD2. DNA for the CDR3: TGTGCCAGCAGCTTTGGGACTAACAATGAGCAGTTCTTC. This encodes CASSFGTNNEQFF.